Below, one TCR beta chain is given with its context. The CDR3 consists of 16 residues. Germline V gives CDR1 MNHEY, CDR2 SMNVEV (reference sequence). Germline trimming cut 4 bases from V and 5 bases from J; bases unmatched to any gene: 12. This specimen comes from a study of blood T cell repertoires in COVID-19. Study as a whole: COVID-19 samples from acute and convalescent phases originated in the United States, Italy and Spain.

TCRdb keeps only in-frame clones here, not all; method: immunoSEQ multiplex PCR. The data hold about 90,000 clones, with approximately 80% observed a single time. The chain has TRBV27 and TRBJ2-7; 9 bases are shared with TRBD1. The sample comprised peripheral blood. The source of this sequence is a woman of 80 years or more with active or convalescent COVID-19. This chain's CDR3 is CASSSRVQGAFNEQYF. DNA of the CDR3: TGTGCCAGCAGTTCGAGGGTACAGGGGGCTTTCAACGAGCAGTACTTC.